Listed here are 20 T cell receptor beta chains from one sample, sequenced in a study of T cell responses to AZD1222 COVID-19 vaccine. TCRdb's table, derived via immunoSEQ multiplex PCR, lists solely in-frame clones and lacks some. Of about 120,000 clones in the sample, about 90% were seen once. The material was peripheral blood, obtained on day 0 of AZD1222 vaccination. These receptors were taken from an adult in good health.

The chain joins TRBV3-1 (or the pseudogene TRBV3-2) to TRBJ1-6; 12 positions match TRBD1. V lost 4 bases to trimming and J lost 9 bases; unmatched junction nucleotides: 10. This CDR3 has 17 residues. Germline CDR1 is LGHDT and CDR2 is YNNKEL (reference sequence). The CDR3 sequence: CASSLFGGTGGRSPLHF. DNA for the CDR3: TGTGCCAGCAGCCTCTTTGGCGGGACAGGGGGCCGTTCACCCCTCCACTTT.

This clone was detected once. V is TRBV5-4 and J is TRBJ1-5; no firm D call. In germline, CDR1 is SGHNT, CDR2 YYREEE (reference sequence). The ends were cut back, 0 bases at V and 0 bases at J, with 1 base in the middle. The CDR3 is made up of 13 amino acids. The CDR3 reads CASSLDSNQPQHF. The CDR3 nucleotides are TGTGCCAGCAGCTTGGATAGCAATCAGCCCCAGCATTTT.

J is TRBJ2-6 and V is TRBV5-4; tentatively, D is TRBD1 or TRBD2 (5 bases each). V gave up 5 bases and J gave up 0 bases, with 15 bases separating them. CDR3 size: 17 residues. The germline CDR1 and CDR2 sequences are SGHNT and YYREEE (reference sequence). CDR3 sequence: CASRSGDGISGANVLTF. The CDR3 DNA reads TGTGCCAGCAGGTCTGGGGACGGTATCTCTGGGGCCAACGTCCTGACTTTC.

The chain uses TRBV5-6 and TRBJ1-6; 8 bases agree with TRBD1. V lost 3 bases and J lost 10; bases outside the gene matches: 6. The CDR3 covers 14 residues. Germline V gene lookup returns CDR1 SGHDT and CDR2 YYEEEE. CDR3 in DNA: TGTGCCAGCAGCTGGAGGACAGGGCGGTCACCCCTCCACTTT. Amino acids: CASSWRTGRSPLHF.

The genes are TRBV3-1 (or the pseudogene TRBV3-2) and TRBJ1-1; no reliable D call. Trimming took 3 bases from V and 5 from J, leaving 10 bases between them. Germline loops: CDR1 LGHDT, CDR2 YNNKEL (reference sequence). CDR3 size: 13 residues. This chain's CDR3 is CASSQALGTEAFF. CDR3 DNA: TGTGCCAGCAGCCAGGCGCTCGGGACTGAAGCTTTCTTT.

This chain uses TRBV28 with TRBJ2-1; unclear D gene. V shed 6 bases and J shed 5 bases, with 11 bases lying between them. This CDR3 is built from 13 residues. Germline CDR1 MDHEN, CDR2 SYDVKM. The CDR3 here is CASRLGRDNEQFF. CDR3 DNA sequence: TGTGCCAGCAGGCTGGGTCGGGACAATGAGCAGTTCTTC.

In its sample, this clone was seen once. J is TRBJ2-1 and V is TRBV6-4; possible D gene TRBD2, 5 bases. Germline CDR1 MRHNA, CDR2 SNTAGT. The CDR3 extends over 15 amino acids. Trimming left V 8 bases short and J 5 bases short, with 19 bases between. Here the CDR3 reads CASRKSGSLDNEQFF. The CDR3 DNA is TGTGCCAGCCGGAAGAGCGGCTCCTTAGACAATGAGCAGTTCTTC.

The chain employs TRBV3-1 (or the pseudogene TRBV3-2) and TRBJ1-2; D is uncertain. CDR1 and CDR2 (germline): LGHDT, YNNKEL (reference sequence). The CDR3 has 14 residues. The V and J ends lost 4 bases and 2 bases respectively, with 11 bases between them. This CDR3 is CASSPFGGNYGYTF. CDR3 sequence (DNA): TGTGCCAGCAGCCCCTTCGGAGGGAACTATGGCTACACCTTC.

The CDR3 loop reads CASSQRTGTGTLVEEKLFF. In DNA form, the CDR3 reads TGTGCCAGCAGCCAACGTACCGGGACAGGAACCTTAGTAGAGGAAAAACTGTTTTTT. The chain joins TRBV4-2 to TRBJ1-4; 8 bases are a match to TRBD1. Germline V lookup: CDR1 LGHNA, CDR2 YNFKEQ. The CDR3 has 19 amino acids. V lost 2 bases to trimming and J lost 8 bases; unmatched junction nucleotides: 19.

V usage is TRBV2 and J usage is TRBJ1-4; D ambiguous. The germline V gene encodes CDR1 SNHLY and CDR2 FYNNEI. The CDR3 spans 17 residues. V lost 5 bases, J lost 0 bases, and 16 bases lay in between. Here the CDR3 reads CASSQSPIVATNEKLFF. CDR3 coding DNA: TGTGCCAGCAGTCAAAGTCCGATAGTTGCAACTAATGAAAAACTGTTTTTT. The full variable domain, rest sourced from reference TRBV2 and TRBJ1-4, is EPEVTQTPSHQVTQMGQEVILRCVPISNHLYFYWYRQILGQKVEFLVSFYNNEISEKSEIFDDQFSVERPDGSNFTLKIRSTKLEDSAMYFCASSQSPIVATNEKLFFGSGTQLSVL.

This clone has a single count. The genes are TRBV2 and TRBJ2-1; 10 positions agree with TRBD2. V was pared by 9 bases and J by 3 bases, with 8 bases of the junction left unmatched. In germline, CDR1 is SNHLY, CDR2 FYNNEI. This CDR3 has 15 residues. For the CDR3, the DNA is TGTGCCAGTGTCCGGACTAGCGGTTACTACAATGAGCAGTTCTTC. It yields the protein CASVRTSGYYNEQFF. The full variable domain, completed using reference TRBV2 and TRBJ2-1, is EPEVTQTPSHQVTQMGQEVILRCVPISNHLYFYWYRQILGQKVEFLVSFYNNEISEKSEIFDDQFSVERPDGSNFTLKIRSTKLEDSAMYFCASVRTSGYYNEQFFGPGTRLTVL.

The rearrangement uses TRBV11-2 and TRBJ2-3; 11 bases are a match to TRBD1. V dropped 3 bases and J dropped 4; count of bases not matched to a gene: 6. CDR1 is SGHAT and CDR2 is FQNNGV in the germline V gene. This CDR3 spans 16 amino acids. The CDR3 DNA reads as TGTGCCAGCAGCTTGTACCCGGGACAGGGGGCAGATACGCAGTATTTT. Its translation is CASSLYPGQGADTQYF.

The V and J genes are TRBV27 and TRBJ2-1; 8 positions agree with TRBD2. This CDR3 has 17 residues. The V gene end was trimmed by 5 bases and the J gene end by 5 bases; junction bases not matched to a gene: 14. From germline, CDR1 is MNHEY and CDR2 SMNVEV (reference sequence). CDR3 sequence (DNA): TGTGCCAGCAGTCCCAGCCCGTTAGCGGGAAATAACAATGAGCAGTTCTTC. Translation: CASSPSPLAGNNNEQFF.

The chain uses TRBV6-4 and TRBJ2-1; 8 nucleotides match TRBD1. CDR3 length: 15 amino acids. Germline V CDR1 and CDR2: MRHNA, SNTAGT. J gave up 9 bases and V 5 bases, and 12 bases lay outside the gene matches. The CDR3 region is CASSTTRGTGGEQFF. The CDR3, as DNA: TGTGCCAGCAGTACCACTAGAGGGACAGGTGGTGAGCAGTTCTTC.

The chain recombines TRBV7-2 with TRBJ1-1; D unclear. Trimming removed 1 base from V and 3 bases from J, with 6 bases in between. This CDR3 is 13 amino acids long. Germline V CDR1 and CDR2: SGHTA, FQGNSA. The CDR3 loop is CASSLGVDTEAFF. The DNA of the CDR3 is TGTGCCAGCAGCTTAGGGGTGGACACTGAAGCTTTCTTT. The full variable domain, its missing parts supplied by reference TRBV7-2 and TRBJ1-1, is GAGVSQSPSNKVTEKGKDVELRCDPISGHTALYWYRQSLGQGLEFLIYFQGNSAPDKSGLPSDRFSAERTGGSVSTLTIQRTQQEDSAVYLCASSLGVDTEAFFGQGTRLTVV.

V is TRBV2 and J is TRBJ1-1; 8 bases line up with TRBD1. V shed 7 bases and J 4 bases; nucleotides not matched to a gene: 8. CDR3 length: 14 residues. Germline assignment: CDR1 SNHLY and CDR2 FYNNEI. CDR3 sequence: CASTPTGVGTEAFF. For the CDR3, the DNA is TGTGCCAGCACCCCGACAGGGGTTGGCACTGAAGCTTTCTTT.

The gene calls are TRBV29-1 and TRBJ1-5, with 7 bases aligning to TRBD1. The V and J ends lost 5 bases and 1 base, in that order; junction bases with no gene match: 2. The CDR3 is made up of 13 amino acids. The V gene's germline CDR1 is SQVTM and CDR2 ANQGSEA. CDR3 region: CSVSTGSNQPQHF. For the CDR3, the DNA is TGCAGCGTTTCGACAGGGAGCAATCAGCCCCAGCATTTT.

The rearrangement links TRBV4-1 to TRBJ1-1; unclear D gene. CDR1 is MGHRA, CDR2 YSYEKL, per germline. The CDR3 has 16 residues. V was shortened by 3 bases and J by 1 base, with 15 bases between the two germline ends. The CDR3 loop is CASSQDPRGGNTEAFF. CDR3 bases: TGCGCCAGCAGCCAGGACCCTCGAGGTGGGAACACTGAAGCTTTCTTT.

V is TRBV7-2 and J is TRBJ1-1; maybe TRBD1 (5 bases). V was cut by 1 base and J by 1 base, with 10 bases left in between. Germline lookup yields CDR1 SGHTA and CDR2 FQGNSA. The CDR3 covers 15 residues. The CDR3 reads CASSLVVGGNTEAFF. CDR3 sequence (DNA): TGTGCCAGCAGCTTAGTGGTGGGGGGGAACACTGAAGCTTTCTTT.

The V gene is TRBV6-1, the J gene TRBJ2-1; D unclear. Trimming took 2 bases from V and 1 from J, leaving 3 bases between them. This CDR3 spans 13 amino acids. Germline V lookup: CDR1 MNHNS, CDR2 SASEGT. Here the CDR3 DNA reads TGTGCCAGCAGTGAACGGTCCTACAATGAGCAGTTCTTC. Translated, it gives CASSERSYNEQFF.